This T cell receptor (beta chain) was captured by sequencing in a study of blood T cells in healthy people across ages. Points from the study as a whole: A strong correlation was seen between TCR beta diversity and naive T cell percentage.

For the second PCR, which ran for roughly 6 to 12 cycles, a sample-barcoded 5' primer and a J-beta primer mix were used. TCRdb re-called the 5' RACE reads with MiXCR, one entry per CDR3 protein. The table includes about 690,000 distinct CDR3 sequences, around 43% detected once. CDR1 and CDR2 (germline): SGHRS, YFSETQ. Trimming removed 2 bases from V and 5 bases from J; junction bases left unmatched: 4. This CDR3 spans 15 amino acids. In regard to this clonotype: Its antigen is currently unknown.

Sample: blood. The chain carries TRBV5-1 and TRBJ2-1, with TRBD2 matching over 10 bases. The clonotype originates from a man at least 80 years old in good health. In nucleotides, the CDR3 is TGCGCCAGCAGCTTTCGGACTAGCGGTAACAATGAGCAGTTCTTC. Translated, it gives CASSFRTSGNNEQFF.